This is a list of T cell receptor beta chains from one sample in a study of OX40 agonist ivuxolimab in advanced cancers. TCRdb's table, derived via immunoSEQ multiplex PCR, lists solely in-frame clones and lacks some. Counted here are approximately 64,000 clones, approximately 83% occurring once; the ten biggest clones make up 0.55% to 0.8%. The material was CD4+ or CD8+ T cells sorted from blood, obtained in a trial of the OX40 agonist ivuxolimab. The receptor source for this set is an adult with an advanced solid tumor such as melanoma, head and neck, liver or kidney cancer. Each CDR3 is given with its conserved first and last residue. A D gene is named only where the DNA matches it firmly. Part of the rows lack a size; the others show once, few, many or a class for expanded clones.

d_call,clone_size,j_call,v_call,cdr3_nt,cdr3_aa
.,.,TRBJ1-1,TRBV7-6,TGTGCCAGCAGCCTAACGACAGGGAACACTGAAGCTTTCTTT,CASSLTTGNTEAFF
.,few,TRBJ2-3,TRBV10-1,TGCGCCAGCAGCCAGATCCCCACAGATACGCAGTATTTT,CASSQIPTDTQYF
.,.,TRBJ2-1,TRBV9,TGTGCCAGCAGCGTAGCTTGGGGATCCTACAATGAGCAGTTCTTC,CASSVAWGSYNEQFF
.,.,TRBJ1-6,TRBV10-3,TGTGCCATCAGTGACCCCGATTTGGAGATTGGGGATTCACCCCTCCACTTT,CAISDPDLEIGDSPLHF
.,.,TRBJ2-1,TRBV4-2,TGTGCCAGCAGCCAAGGAACGAGGGGGGATGAGCAGTTCTTC,CASSQGTRGDEQFF
.,.,TRBJ2-3,TRBV23-1,TGCGCCAGCAGTCAATCCAGGACTCAAGACGGCACAGATACGCAGTATTTT,CASSQSRTQDGTDTQYF
TRBD2,.,TRBJ2-7,TRBV19,TGTGCCAGTTCCGGGACTAGCGGGACCACCTACGAGCAGTACTTC,CASSGTSGTTYEQYF
.,.,TRBJ1-2,TRBV14,TGTGCCAGCAGCATGGGGGACTATGGCTACACCTTC,CASSMGDYGYTF
.,.,TRBJ2-7,TRBV5-6,TGTGCCAGCAGCTACCAGGGCGACCCCTACGAGCAGTACTTC,CASSYQGDPYEQYF
.,few,TRBJ2-5,TRBV7-2,TGTGCCAGCAGCTCGGGGCGGGGTCGGACCCAGTACTTC,CASSSGRGRTQYF
.,.,TRBJ2-1,TRBV5-1,TGCGCCAGCAGCTCGGGGACAAGCTCCTACAATGAGCAGTTCTTC,CASSSGTSSYNEQFF
.,.,TRBJ1-5,TRBV27,TGTGCCAGCAGCGTGGTCGGGGGACTCAATCAGCCCCAGCATTTT,CASSVVGGLNQPQHF
TRBD1,.,TRBJ1-1,TRBV5-1,TGCGCCAGCAGCCAGGGGACAGCAAACACTGAAGCTTTCTTT,CASSQGTANTEAFF
.,few,TRBJ1-3,TRBV6-1,TGTGCCAGCAGTGAATCGGGTCCACCGAAGCCCATATATTTT,CASSESGPPKPIYF
.,once,TRBJ2-2,TRBV7-2,TGTGCCAGCAGCCGGAGGGTGGACACCGGGGAGCTGTTTTTT,CASSRRVDTGELFF
TRBD1,.,TRBJ2-3,TRBV7-3,TGTGCCAGCAGCACCGGACAGGGAAAGGGCGCAGATACGCAGTATTTT,CASSTGQGKGADTQYF
TRBD2,.,TRBJ2-1,TRBV7-9,TGTGCCAGCACCGCACCTAGCGGGGGGGCCGTTAGAGAGCAGTTCTTC,CASTAPSGGAVREQFF
.,.,TRBJ1-1,TRBV5-6,TGTGCCAGCAGCTCTCAGATTGAAGCTTTCTTT,CASSSQIEAFF
.,.,TRBJ2-7,TRBV20-1,TGCAGTGCTAGAGATAGGGGCGAGCAGTACTTC,CSARDRGEQYF
.,.,TRBJ2-1,TRBV7-3,TGTGCCAGCAGCTTAAGTCCCGGTGGTTTTGAGCAGTTCTTC,CASSLSPGGFEQFF
TRBD2,.,TRBJ2-3,TRBV5-4,TGTGCCAGCAGCTTGGGACTAGCGGCGCCCTGGGGAGATACGCAGTATTTT,CASSLGLAAPWGDTQYF
TRBD1,.,TRBJ1-3,TRBV7-9,TGTGCCAGCAGCTTAGCGGGGGACAGGGTTCACACCATATATTTT,CASSLAGDRVHTIYF
TRBD2,.,TRBJ2-5,TRBV28,TGTGCCAGCAGTACCCCGGGACTAGGCTATCAAGAGACCCAGTACTTC,CASSTPGLGYQETQYF
TRBD1,.,TRBJ1-2,TRBV9,TGTGCCAGCAGCCGGACAGGGGATGGCTACACCTTC,CASSRTGDGYTF
TRBD2,.,TRBJ2-2,TRBV12-5,TGTGCTAGTGGTCTCACCCAAAAGGGACTAGCGGGAATGACCGGGGAGCTGTTTTTT,CASGLTQKGLAGMTGELFF
TRBD2,.,TRBJ2-3,TRBV7-2,TGTGCCAGCAGCTTAGTTCGGGGGGTACGTACAGATACGCAGTATTTT,CASSLVRGVRTDTQYF
.,.,TRBJ2-7,TRBV13,TGTGCCAGCAGCTACAGTACCCACTACGAGCAGTACTTC,CASSYSTHYEQYF
.,few,TRBJ2-3,TRBV30,TGTGCCTGGAGTGTGATGGCGTCCCTGGGAGATACGCAGTATTTT,CAWSVMASLGDTQYF
.,.,TRBJ1-6,TRBV19,TGTGCCAGTAGAGATAATGATTCACCCCTCCACTTT,CASRDNDSPLHF
TRBD2,.,TRBJ2-1,TRBV6-5,TGTGCCAGCCAGCGGGGGACGGGAAATGAGCAGTTCTTC,CASQRGTGNEQFF
TRBD1,.,TRBJ2-5,TRBV13,TGTGCCAGCAGCAGCACGTGGACAGGGAGAGGTGAGACCCAGTACTTC,CASSSTWTGRGETQYF
.,.,TRBJ1-1,TRBV19,TGTGCCAGTAGGGCGGAGAGGGTGGAAGCTTTCTTT,CASRAERVEAFF
.,few,TRBJ2-3,TRBV29-1,TGCAGCGTTGAAGATCTTGATACGCAGTATTTT,CSVEDLDTQYF
TRBD1,.,TRBJ2-7,TRBV29-1,TGCAGCGCCCGACAGGGGGCCTCCTACGAGCAGTACTTC,CSARQGASYEQYF
.,.,TRBJ1-1,TRBV19,TGTGCCAGTGGAGGGTTCGGGAACACTGAAGCTTTCTTT,CASGGFGNTEAFF
.,.,TRBJ2-1,TRBV18,TGTGCCAGCTCACCACCGGTCCGGGGCACCTACAATGAGCAGTTCTTC,CASSPPVRGTYNEQFF
.,.,TRBJ1-1,TRBV6-5,TGTGCCAGCAGTTACTCGACCCGGGCCGAGGGAGCTTTCTTT,CASSYSTRAEGAFF
TRBD1,.,TRBJ1-5,TRBV6-1,TGTGCCAGCAGTGCGGGGACAGGGGGAAATCAGCCCCAGCATTTT,CASSAGTGGNQPQHF
TRBD1,.,TRBJ2-5,TRBV14,TGTGCCAGCAGCCCTTTGACAGGGACGAGGGAGACCCAGTACTTC,CASSPLTGTRETQYF
.,medium-sized,TRBJ1-4,TRBV27,TGTGCCAGCAGTTCACTTGGGTTGGGGAGGCATGAAAAACTGTTTTTT,CASSSLGLGRHEKLFF
.,.,TRBJ1-5,TRBV4-2,TGTGCCAGCAGCCAAGACTTGGGTCAGCCCCAGCATTTT,CASSQDLGQPQHF
.,.,TRBJ2-3,TRBV7-7,TGTGCCAGCAGCTTGACGGGGGGCCCAGATACGCAGTATTTT,CASSLTGGPDTQYF
.,.,TRBJ2-7,TRBV11-3,TGTGCCAGCAGCCCAGGAGGAGACTCCTACGAGCAGTACTTC,CASSPGGDSYEQYF
.,.,TRBJ2-7,TRBV7-2,TGTGCCAGCAGCCCCCCCTCTTACGAGCAGTACTTC,CASSPPSYEQYF